This is a list of T cell receptor beta chains from one sample in a study of blood T cell repertoires in COVID-19. The protocol was immunoSEQ multiplex PCR, while the TCRdb copy is restricted to in-frame clones and leaves out a portion. The sample yields about 15,000 clones, under 85% seen once. Material for sequencing was peripheral blood. These receptors were collected from a man between 60 and 75 years old with acute or convalescent COVID-19. Both conserved end residues are part of each CDR3. The D gene is left open where the match is weak. Clone size is not always given. Where it is, it says once, few, many or a class for expanded clones.

j_call | v_call | clone_size | d_call | cdr3_nt | cdr3_aa
TRBJ1-6 | TRBV4-1 | . | TRBD1 | TGCGCCAGCAGCCCGGGACAGGTCGATAATTCACCCCTCCACTTT | CASSPGQVDNSPLHF
TRBJ2-1 | TRBV13 | . | TRBD1 | TGTGCCAGCAGCTCGGGACAGGGGGGGAACAATGAGCAGTTCTTC | CASSSGQGGNNEQFF
TRBJ1-2 | TRBV6-2/TRBV6-3 | . | TRBD1 | TGTGCCAGCAGTCTACGGACAGGGCAGGGTTTCGGTGGCTACACCTTC | CASSLRTGQGFGGYTF
TRBJ2-1 | TRBV30 | . | . | TGTGCCTGGAGTCTAGCGAATGAGCAGTTCTTC | CAWSLANEQFF
TRBJ2-3 | TRBV7-2 | few | TRBD1 | TGTGCCAGCAGCCCGGGACAGGGTCTAGATACGCAGTATTTT | CASSPGQGLDTQYF
TRBJ2-2 | TRBV5-4 | few | . | TGTGCCAGCAGCTTGCTCACAAACACCGGGGAGCTGTTTTTT | CASSLLTNTGELFF
TRBJ1-2 | TRBV6-6 | . | . | TGTGCCAGCCGGGGCCAGGGAGGGGATGGCTACACCTTC | CASRGQGGDGYTF
TRBJ2-1 | TRBV7-9 | . | TRBD2 | TGTGCCAGCAGCTTAGGTCAACTTACGGGACTAGAATACAATGAGCAGTTCTTC | CASSLGQLTGLEYNEQFF
TRBJ1-1 | TRBV6-5 | . | . | TGTGCCAGCAGTAGCCTTGGGGGGGCTGAAGCTTTCTTT | CASSSLGGAEAFF
TRBJ2-1 | TRBV29-1 | once | TRBD2 | TGCAGCGTTGAAGATGAGCGGGGATACAATGAGCAGTTCTTC | CSVEDERGYNEQFF
TRBJ1-1 | TRBV30 | . | . | TGTGCCTGGAGTGACAGGGACACTGAAGCTTTCTTT | CAWSDRDTEAFF
TRBJ2-3 | TRBV18 | . | . | TGTGCCAGCCGCTATGCACGGGAGAGGCAGTATTTT | CASRYARERQYF
TRBJ2-6 | TRBV7-2 | . | TRBD2 | TGTGCCAGCACCCCGTATACTAGCGGGAGCTCTGGGGCCAACGTCCTGACTTTC | CASTPYTSGSSGANVLTF
TRBJ2-7 | TRBV15 | . | . | TGTGCCACCAGCAGAAATCGTTTTTCCCCCCACGAGCAGTACTTC | CATSRNRFSPHEQYF
TRBJ2-2 | TRBV19 | . | TRBD2 | TGTGCCAGTAGTGCCTCGAGCGGGGGGCGGTGGACCGGGGAGCTGTTTTTT | CASSASSGGRWTGELFF
TRBJ2-2 | TRBV6-2/TRBV6-3 | . | TRBD1 | TGTGCCAGCAGCAGCGACAGGGCCACCGGGGAGCTGTTTTTT | CASSSDRATGELFF
TRBJ1-2 | TRBV30 | . | . | TGTGCCTGGAGTGTACGGAACAGGGTTACGGCCGTCACCTTC | CAWSVRNRVTAVTF
TRBJ1-2 | TRBV30 | . | TRBD1 | TGTGCCTGGAGGGACAGGGGAGGACCTTATGGCTACACCTTC | CAWRDRGGPYGYTF
TRBJ2-1 | TRBV5-4 | . | TRBD2 | TGTGCCAGCAGCCAAAGCGGGGCCCTCTACAATGAGCAGTTCTTC | CASSQSGALYNEQFF
TRBJ2-3 | TRBV5-5 | . | TRBD2 | TGTGCCAGCAGCTTGGAGACTAGCGGGAGGCCGGGGGCAGATACGCAGTATTTT | CASSLETSGRPGADTQYF
TRBJ2-7 | TRBV7-2 | . | . | TGTGCCAGCAGCTTAGTAGCCTACGAGCAGTACTTC | CASSLVAYEQYF
TRBJ1-5 | TRBV6-1 | . | . | TGTGCCAGCAGTGAACGAGGGAGAGGCAATCAGCCCCAGCATTTT | CASSERGRGNQPQHF
TRBJ1-2 | TRBV10-2 | few | . | TGCGCCAGCAGTGAGAACACGATCTATGGCTACACCTTC | CASSENTIYGYTF
TRBJ1-5 | TRBV5-1 | once | . | TGCGCCAGCAGCCTGGAGGGGGTTGGTCAGCCCCAGCATTTT | CASSLEGVGQPQHF
TRBJ2-3 | TRBV4-3 | . | . | TGCGCCAGCAGCCAAGATCCATTCGGGGGTGGGGTAGATACGCAGTATTTT | CASSQDPFGGGVDTQYF
TRBJ1-1 | TRBV6-5 | . | . | TGTGCCAGCATACTCCACAGGGATCGGACTGAAGCTTTCTTT | CASILHRDRTEAFF
TRBJ1-2 | TRBV7-8 | . | . | TGTGCCAGCAGCAAGTCAGGGGACTATGGCTACACCTTC | CASSKSGDYGYTF
TRBJ1-2 | TRBV4-3 | . | TRBD1 | TGCGCCAGCAGCCAAGACGCAGGGGGCTTGGGCTACACCTTC | CASSQDAGGLGYTF
TRBJ1-5 | TRBV19 | . | . | TGTGCCAGTAACCCTGGGCCGGTCAGTCAGCCCCAGCATTTT | CASNPGPVSQPQHF
TRBJ1-6 | TRBV9 | . | . | TGTGCCAGCAGCGTAGATCCGGGCGCGGGGTATAATTCACCCCTCCACTTT | CASSVDPGAGYNSPLHF
TRBJ2-5 | TRBV10-3 | . | TRBD2 | TGTGCCATCAGGGCCGGGACTAGCGAACCGAGGAGGGAGACCCAGTACTTC | CAIRAGTSEPRRETQYF
TRBJ1-5 | TRBV10-3 | . | . | TGTGCCATCAGTGCCGACACCAACAATCAGCCCCAGCATTTT | CAISADTNNQPQHF